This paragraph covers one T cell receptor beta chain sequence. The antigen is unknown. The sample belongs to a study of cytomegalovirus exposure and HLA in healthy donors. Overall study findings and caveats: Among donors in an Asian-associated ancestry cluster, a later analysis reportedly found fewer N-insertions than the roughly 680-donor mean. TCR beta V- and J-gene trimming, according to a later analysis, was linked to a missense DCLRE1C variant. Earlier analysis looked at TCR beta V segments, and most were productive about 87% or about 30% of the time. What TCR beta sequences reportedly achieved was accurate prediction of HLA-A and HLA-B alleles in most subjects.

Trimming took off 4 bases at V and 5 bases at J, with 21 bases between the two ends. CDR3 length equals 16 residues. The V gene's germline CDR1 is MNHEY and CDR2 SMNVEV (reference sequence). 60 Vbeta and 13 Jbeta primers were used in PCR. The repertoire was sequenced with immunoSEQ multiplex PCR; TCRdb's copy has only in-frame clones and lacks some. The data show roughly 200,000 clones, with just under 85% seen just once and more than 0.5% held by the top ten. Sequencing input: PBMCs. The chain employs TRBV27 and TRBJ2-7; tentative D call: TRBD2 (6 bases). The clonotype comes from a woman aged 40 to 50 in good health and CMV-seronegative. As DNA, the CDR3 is TGTGCCAGCAGTTCGGGGACTGAACCGGGGTTTAACGAGCAGTACTTC. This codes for CASSSGTEPGFNEQYF.